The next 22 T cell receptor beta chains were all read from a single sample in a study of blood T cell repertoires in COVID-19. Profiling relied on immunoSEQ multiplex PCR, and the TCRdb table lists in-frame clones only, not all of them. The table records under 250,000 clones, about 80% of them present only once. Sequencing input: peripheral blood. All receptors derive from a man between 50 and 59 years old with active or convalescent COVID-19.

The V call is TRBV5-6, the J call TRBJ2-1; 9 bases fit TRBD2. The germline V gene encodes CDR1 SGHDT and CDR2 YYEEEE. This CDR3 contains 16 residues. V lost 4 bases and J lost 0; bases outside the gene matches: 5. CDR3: CASSPNSGGSYNEQFF. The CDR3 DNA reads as TGTGCCAGCAGCCCTAATAGCGGGGGCTCCTACAATGAGCAGTTCTTC.

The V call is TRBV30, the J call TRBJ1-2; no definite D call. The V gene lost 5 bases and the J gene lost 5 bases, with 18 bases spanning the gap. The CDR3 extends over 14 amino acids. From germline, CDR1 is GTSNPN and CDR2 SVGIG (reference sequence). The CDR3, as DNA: TGTGCCTGGGAAAAAGGAGGAAGGGCGTATGGCTACACCTTC. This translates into CAWEKGGRAYGYTF.

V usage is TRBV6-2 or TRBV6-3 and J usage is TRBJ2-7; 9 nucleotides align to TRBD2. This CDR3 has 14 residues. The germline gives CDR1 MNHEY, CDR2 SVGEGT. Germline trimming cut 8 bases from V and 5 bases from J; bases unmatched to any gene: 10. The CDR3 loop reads CASRQRGALDEQYF. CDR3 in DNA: TGTGCCAGCCGCCAGCGGGGGGCCCTTGACGAGCAGTACTTC.

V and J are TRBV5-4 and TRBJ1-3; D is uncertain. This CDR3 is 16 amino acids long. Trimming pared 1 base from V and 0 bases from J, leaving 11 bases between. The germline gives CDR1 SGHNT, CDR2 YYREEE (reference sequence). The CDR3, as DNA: TGTGCCAGCAGCTTGATGGCGGGCCGCTCTGGAAACACCATATATTTT. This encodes CASSLMAGRSGNTIYF.

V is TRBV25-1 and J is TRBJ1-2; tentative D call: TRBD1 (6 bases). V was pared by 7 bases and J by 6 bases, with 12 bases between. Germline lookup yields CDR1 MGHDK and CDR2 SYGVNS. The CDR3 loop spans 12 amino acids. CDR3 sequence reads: CASMTGGDGYTF. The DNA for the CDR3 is TGTGCCAGCATGACGGGGGGCGATGGCTACACCTTC.

The CDR3 sequence is CASSRQLTNYGYTF. CDR3 bases: TGTGCCAGTAGTCGACAGCTAACTAACTATGGCTACACCTTC. This sequence joins TRBV19 and TRBJ1-2; TRBD1 is a possible D gene (5 bases). The V gene lost 5 bases and the J gene lost 0 bases, with 10 bases spanning the gap. Germline V CDR1 and CDR2: LNHDA, SQIVND (reference sequence). This CDR3 has 14 amino acids.

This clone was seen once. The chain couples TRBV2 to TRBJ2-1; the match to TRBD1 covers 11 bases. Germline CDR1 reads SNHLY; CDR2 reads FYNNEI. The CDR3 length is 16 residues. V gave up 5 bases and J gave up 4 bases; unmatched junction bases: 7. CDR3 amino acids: CASSPGTGGGYNEQFF. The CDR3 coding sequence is TGTGCCAGCAGTCCCGGGACAGGGGGTGGATACAATGAGCAGTTCTTC.

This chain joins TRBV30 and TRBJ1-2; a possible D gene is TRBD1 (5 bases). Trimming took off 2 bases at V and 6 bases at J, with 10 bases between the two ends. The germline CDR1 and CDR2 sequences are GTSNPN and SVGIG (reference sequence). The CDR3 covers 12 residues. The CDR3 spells CAWSLPGHGYTF. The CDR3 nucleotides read TGTGCCTGGAGTCTCCCAGGGCATGGCTACACCTTC.

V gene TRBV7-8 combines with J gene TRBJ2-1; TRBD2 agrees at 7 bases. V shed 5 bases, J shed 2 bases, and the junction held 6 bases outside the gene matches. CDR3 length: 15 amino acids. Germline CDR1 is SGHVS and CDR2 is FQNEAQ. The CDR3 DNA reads TGTGCCAGCAGCCAAAAGCGGGGAACCTACAATGAGCAGTTCTTC. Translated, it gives CASSQKRGTYNEQFF.

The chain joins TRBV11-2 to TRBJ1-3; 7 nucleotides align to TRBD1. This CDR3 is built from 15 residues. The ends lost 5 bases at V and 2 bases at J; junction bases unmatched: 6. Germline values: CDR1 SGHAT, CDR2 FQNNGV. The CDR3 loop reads CASSPTGKAGNTIYF. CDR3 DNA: TGTGCCAGCAGCCCGACAGGGAAGGCTGGAAACACCATATATTTT.

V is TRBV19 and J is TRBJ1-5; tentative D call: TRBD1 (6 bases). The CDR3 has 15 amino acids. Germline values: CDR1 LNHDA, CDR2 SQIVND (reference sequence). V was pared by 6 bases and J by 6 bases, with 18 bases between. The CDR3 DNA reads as TGTGCCAGTAGCAGAGACAGGCCGGGGACTCAGCCCCAGCATTTT. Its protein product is CASSRDRPGTQPQHF.

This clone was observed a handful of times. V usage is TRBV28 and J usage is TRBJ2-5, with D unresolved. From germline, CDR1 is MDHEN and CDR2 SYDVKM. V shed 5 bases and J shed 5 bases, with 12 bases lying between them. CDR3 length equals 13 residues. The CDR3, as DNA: TGTGCCAGCAGTCTGCGACACCCTGAGACCCAGTACTTC. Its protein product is CASSLRHPETQYF.

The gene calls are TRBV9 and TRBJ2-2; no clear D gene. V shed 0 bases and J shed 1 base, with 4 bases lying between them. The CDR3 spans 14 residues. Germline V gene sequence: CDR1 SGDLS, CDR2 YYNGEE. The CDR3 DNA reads TGTGCCAGCAGCGTAGACGGGAACACCGGGGAGCTGTTTTTT. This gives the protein CASSVDGNTGELFF. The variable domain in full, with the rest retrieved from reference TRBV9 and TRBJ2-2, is DSGVTQTPKHLITATGQRVTLRCSPRSGDLSVYWYQQSLDQGLQFLIQYYNGEERAKGNILERFSAQQFPDLHSELNLSSLELGDSALYFCASSVDGNTGELFFGEGSRLTVL.

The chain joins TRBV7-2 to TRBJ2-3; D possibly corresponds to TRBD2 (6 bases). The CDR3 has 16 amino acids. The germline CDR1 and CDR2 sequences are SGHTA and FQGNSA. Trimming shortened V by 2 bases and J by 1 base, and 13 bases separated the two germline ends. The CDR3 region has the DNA TGTGCCAGCAGCTTAAACCCCCCTAGCGGCACAGATACGCAGTATTTT. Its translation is CASSLNPPSGTDTQYF.

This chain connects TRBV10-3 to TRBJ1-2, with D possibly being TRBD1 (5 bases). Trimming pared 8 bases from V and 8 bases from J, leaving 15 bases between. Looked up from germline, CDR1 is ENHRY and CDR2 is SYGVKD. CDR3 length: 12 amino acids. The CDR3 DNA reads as TGTGCCATCTGGGCAGGGCTAGAGGGCTACACCTTC. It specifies CAIWAGLEGYTF.

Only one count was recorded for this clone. The chain's CDR3 is CASSLFGGGNSPLHF. Written as DNA, the CDR3 is TGCGCCAGCAGCTTGTTTGGGGGCGGGAATTCACCCCTCCACTTT. The chain is built from TRBV5-1 and TRBJ1-6; tentatively, D is TRBD1 (6 bases). V was clipped by 1 base and J by 7 bases, with 12 bases between them. Looked up from germline, CDR1 is SGHRS and CDR2 is YFSETQ. The CDR3 contains 15 residues.

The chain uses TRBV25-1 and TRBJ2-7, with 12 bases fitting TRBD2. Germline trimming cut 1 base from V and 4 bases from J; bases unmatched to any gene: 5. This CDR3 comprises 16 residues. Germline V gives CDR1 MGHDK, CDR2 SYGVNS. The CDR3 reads CASSEWTSGAMYEQYF. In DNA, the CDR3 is TGTGCCAGCAGTGAATGGACTAGCGGGGCGATGTACGAGCAGTACTTC.

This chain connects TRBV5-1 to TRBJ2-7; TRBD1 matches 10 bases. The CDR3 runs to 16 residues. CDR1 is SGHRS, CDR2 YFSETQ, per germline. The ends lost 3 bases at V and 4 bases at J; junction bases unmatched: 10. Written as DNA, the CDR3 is TGCGCCAGCAGCTCGAACCCGGGACAGGGGAGTTACGAGCAGTACTTC. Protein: CASSSNPGQGSYEQYF.

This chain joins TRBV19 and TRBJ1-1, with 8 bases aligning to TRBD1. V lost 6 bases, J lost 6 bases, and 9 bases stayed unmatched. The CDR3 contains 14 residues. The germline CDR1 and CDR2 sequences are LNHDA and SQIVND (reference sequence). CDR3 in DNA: TGTGCCAGTAGGAATCAGGGGGCTAGGGCTGAAGCTTTCTTT. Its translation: CASRNQGARAEAFF.

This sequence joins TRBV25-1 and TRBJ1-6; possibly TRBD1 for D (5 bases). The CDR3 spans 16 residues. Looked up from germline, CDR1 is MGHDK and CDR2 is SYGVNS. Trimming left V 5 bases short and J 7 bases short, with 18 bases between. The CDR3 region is CASSPSFRGGNSPLHF. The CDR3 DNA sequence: TGTGCCAGCAGTCCAAGTTTTAGGGGAGGGAATTCACCCCTCCACTTT. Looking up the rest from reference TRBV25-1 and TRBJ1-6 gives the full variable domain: EADIYQTPRYLVIGTGKKITLECSQTMGHDKMYWYQQDPGMELHLIHYSYGVNSTEKGDLSSESTVSRIRTEHFPLTLESARPSHTSQYLCASSPSFRGGNSPLHFGNGTRLTVT.

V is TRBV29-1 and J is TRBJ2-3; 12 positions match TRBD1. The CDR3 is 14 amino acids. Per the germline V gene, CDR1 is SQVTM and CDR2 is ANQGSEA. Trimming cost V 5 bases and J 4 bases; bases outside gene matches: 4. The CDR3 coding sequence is TGCAGCGTTCCGGGACAGGGGGCAGCAGATACGCAGTATTTT. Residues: CSVPGQGAADTQYF.

The CDR3 nucleotides read TGTGCCAGCAGCCAAGTGTGGAATCGGCAGGGGGCAGGTGGCTACACCTTC. Amino acid sequence: CASSQVWNRQGAGGYTF. The genes are TRBV4-2 and TRBJ1-2; 8 bases align to TRBD1. This CDR3 has 17 amino acids. The germline V gene encodes CDR1 LGHNA and CDR2 YNFKEQ. The V and J ends lost 1 base and 7 bases, in that order; junction bases with no gene match: 14.